These 9 T cell receptor beta chains were all obtained from the same sample, sequenced in a study of technical replicates of blood from several donors. Sequencing was performed with immunoSEQ multiplex PCR; in TCRdb, only in-frame clones are kept and a portion is missing. The data hold 85,000 to 100,000 clones, with roughly 90% observed a single time. Sequencing used T cells isolated from PBMCs. These receptors originate from a human donor in good health.

V gene TRBV21-1 combines with J gene TRBJ2-1; the table assigns TRBD1, which was not confirmed against the DNA. TRBV21-1 is flagged as a pseudogene. The CDR3 runs 13 residues. CDR3 region: CASSHARTGSQFF. CDR3 DNA: TGTGCCAGCAGCCACGCCCGGACAGGGTCACAGTTCTTC.

This chain links TRBV6-4 with TRBJ1-1; 7 nucleotides line up with TRBD1. CDR3 length equals 15 residues. Germline CDR1 MRHNA, CDR2 SNTAGT. The V and J ends lost 6 bases and 5 bases, in that order; junction bases with no gene match: 12. The DNA of the CDR3 is TGTGCCAGCAGACTCAGACAGGGCGAGGGGACTGAAGCTTTCTTT. The encoded protein is CASRLRQGEGTEAFF.

The J gene is TRBJ2-7, the V gene TRBV5-1, with a tentative D call TRBD2 (5 bases). Looked up from germline, CDR1 is SGHRS and CDR2 is YFSETQ. Trimming removed 1 base at V and 0 bases at J, with 8 bases between. The CDR3 runs 14 residues. CDR3 residues: CASSLTGSSYEQYF. The CDR3 DNA is TGCGCCAGCAGCTTGACGGGGAGCTCCTACGAGCAGTACTTC.

This clone occurred once. The chain has TRBV25-1 and TRBJ2-3; no clear D. Germline-derived CDR1 and CDR2 are MGHDK and SYGVNS. Trimming took 2 bases from V and 9 from J, leaving 12 bases between them. This CDR3 is 13 amino acids long. The CDR3 loop is CASSEMELGTQYF. CDR3 sequence (DNA): TGTGCCAGCAGTGAAATGGAGCTAGGAACGCAGTATTTT.

The V call is TRBV18, the J call TRBJ2-5; 11 nucleotides match TRBD2. Germline assignment: CDR1 KGHSH and CDR2 LQKENI. The CDR3 runs to 17 residues. The J segment lost 2 bases and the V segment lost 5 bases, leaving 10 bases of the junction unmatched. In DNA, the CDR3 is TGTGCCAGCTCAGGGACTAGCGGTTTCCCTTCTCAAGAGACCCAGTACTTC. It translates to CASSGTSGFPSQETQYF.

This sequence joins TRBV29-1 and TRBJ2-1; the match to TRBD1 covers 9 bases. Unmatched junction bases numbered 14, after V lost 5 bases and J lost 15 bases. CDR1 and CDR2 from the germline V gene are SQVTM and ANQGSEA. CDR3 length: 13 amino acids. The CDR3, as DNA: TGCAGCGTTTGGACAGGGGATGGGGGTGGGCTGTTCTTC. This gives the protein CSVWTGDGGGLFF.

CDR3 bases: TGTGCCAGCATCAAACAGGGGGGTGCTCCGAGTGACACTGAAGCTTTCTTT. Residues: CASIKQGGAPSDTEAFF. The genes are TRBV25-1 and TRBJ1-1; 8 bases line up with TRBD1. Per germline, CDR1 MGHDK and CDR2 SYGVNS. CDR3 length: 17 amino acids. V gave up 7 bases and J gave up 3 bases; unmatched junction bases: 16.

The gene calls are TRBV9 and TRBJ2-7; TRBD2 is a possible D gene (6 bases). Trimming pared 0 bases from V and 7 bases from J, leaving 17 bases between. CDR1 is SGDLS and CDR2 is YYNGEE in the germline V gene. The CDR3 is 15 amino acids. CDR3 coding DNA: TGTGCCAGCAGCGTAGGAGGTAGCGGAGTCTCTGAGCAGTACTTC. It specifies CASSVGGSGVSEQYF.

The V call is TRBV4-1, the J call TRBJ1-5, with TRBD1 matching over 8 bases. The CDR3 spans 16 residues. CDR1 is MGHRA and CDR2 is YSYEKL in the germline V gene. Unmatched junction bases numbered 5, after V lost 4 bases and J lost 0 bases. CDR3 DNA sequence: TGCGCCAGCAGCCGATCGACAGGGGCTAGCAATCAGCCCCAGCATTTT. Translated, it gives CASSRSTGASNQPQHF.